The 3 T cell receptor beta chains below all came from one sample that was sequenced in a study of blood T cell repertoires in COVID-19. Method: immunoSEQ multiplex PCR; TCRdb's copy keeps in-frame clones and lacks some. This table holds hundreds of thousands of clones, 70% to 90% found once. Sequences were obtained from PBMCs or T cells enriched from blood (not recorded which). Source of these receptors: a man aged 30 to 45 who had recovered from COVID-19.

This chain uses TRBV7-2 with TRBJ2-6; D is perhaps TRBD1 (5 bases). Trimming removed 3 bases from V and 8 bases from J, with 20 bases in between. The CDR3 length is 17 residues. CDR1 and CDR2 (germline): SGHTA, FQGNSA. CDR3 protein: CASSFIRADLLPNVLTF. The CDR3 nucleotides read TGTGCCAGCAGCTTTATCAGGGCCGACCTCTTGCCCAACGTCCTGACTTTC.

In its sample, this clone was seen a few times. This CDR3 is CSAAGGAGNEQFF. As DNA, the CDR3 is TGCAGCGCCGCGGGTGGGGCGGGAAATGAGCAGTTCTTC. J is TRBJ2-1 and V is TRBV29-1; a possible D gene is TRBD2 (6 bases). Deletions cut 7 bases from V and 7 bases from J, with 17 bases between. The CDR3 consists of 13 residues. Germline-derived CDR1 and CDR2 are SQVTM and ANQGSEA.

V and J are TRBV5-1 and TRBJ1-4; D is uncertain. Germline lookup yields CDR1 SGHRS and CDR2 YFSETQ. This CDR3 spans 14 amino acids. V lost 0 bases and J lost 0, with 3 bases in between. The CDR3, as DNA: TGCGCCAGCAGCTTGGAGCCAACTAATGAAAAACTGTTTTTT. Encoded protein: CASSLEPTNEKLFF. Full variable domain (rest looked up from reference TRBV5-1 and TRBJ1-4): KAGVTQTPRYLIKTRGQQVTLSCSPISGHRSVSWYQQTPGQGLQFLFEYFSETQRNKGNFPGRFSGRQFSNSRSEMNVSTLELGDSALYLCASSLEPTNEKLFFGSGTQLSVL.